Given below is one T cell receptor (beta chain) in context. Its target antigen remains unknown. No base quality values were provided; no much bigger clone lies one nucleotide off. To demonstrate the VDJtools post-analysis software, the study profiled TCR beta repertoires from the peripheral blood of about 13 young patients with multiple sclerosis. Multiple sclerosis patients were children and adolescents aged about 6 to 15 years. The entry originates in a study of post-analysis software for immune sequencing data (dated by TCRdb to about 2015). A note on the overall study: Disease courses on record covered relapsing-remitting, secondary progressive and progressive-relapsing multiple sclerosis, though some patients had no subtype annotation. A subset of samples was prepared in parallel using single-end sample barcoding, then pooled and co-amplified after Illumina adapter ligation. The multiple sclerosis patient repertoires were compared with roughly twelve previously published healthy control repertoires from donors aged about 6 to 25 years. The paper's findings and limits, for the study overall: The control group was slightly older than the multiple sclerosis patient group. Significantly lower normalized Chao1 diversity was found in multiple sclerosis patients than in controls, suggesting substantial peripheral T-cell clonal expansion. Significantly higher frequencies in patients than in controls were found for a handful of TRBV segments, including TRBV5-6, TRBV5-1 and TRBV20-1. Strong co-clustering of samples prepared in the same batch was shown by direct clustering with F measure, prompting a batch-effect correction.

Library construction relied on PCR. These reads were obtained on an Illumina HiSeq 2500. Unique molecular identifiers were incorporated into TCR beta cDNA libraries to reduce PCR and sequencing biases. Roughly 0.5 million cDNA molecules were obtained per 1 to 10 million input T cells, so each molecule approximated one T cell. The patient libraries were prepared and sequenced with the same protocol used for the earlier healthy control dataset. Samples belonging to the same batch were prepared together, multiplexed and sequenced on a shared HiSeq lane. The authors processed their data as follows. Raw barcoded reads were processed with MIGEC, and single-read molecular identifier groups were discarded before consensus assembly and CDR3 extraction. Clonotype tables were post-analysed with VDJtools, and diversity was normalized by down-sampling all datasets to the smallest sample size. In repertoire overlap clustering, CDR3 amino acid sequences, but not nucleotide sequences, were matched to correct batch-related cross-sample contamination. TCRdb handled the public reads itself, with Q25 trimming in fastp and clone calling in MiXCR, and kept productive beta chains. Duplicate CDR3 protein sequences are folded into a single record with the most common DNA and genes. The V and J calls, along with clone size, are taken from TCRdb and not from the paper's own processing. The sample records hundreds of thousands of distinct CDR3 sequences, less than 35% of which are singletons. Around 0.55% of the sample comes from the top ten.

Reading the germline V gene gives CDR1 MDHEN and CDR2 SYDVKM. The CDR3 runs 16 amino acids, cysteine and phenylalanine included. The read is trimmed to its CDR3 DNA, 48 bases read in frame from base 1. Trimming leaves V shorter by 6 bases and J shorter by 1 base, with the junction holding 10 bases beyond the gene matches. The receptor comes from a girl aged 10 to 17 with multiple sclerosis. Recombination joined TRBV28 with TRBJ2-7; TRBD1 fits 9 bases in the junction. Sequenced sample: blood. The CDR3 has the sequence CASRGETGGESYEQYF. The sequenced DNA: TGTGCCAGCAGGGGGGAAACAGGGGGCGAATCCTACGAGCAGTACTTC.